This T cell receptor beta chain was sequenced for a study of cytomegalovirus exposure and HLA in healthy donors (dated by TCRdb to 2015 to 2018). With respect to the entire study: An earlier analysis of some 620 of the donors reported under 300 Gb of sequence data and roughly 120 million unique TCR beta sequences obtained from approximately 180 million T cells. Using immunosequencing, the study profiled T cell repertoires from fewer than 850 subjects and related those repertoires to cytomegalovirus serostatus. Along with the roughly 610-subject first cohort, a separate validation cohort of over 90 different subjects was used. The study was designed to test whether signatures of past pathogen exposure could be identified by cataloging public T cell receptors. An early release that covered several hundred HLA-typed donors contained 300 to 350 gigabases of sequencing data and tens of millions of unique TCR sequences. Among the approximately 420 genotyped donors, 75% to 90% belonged to the genetic ancestry cluster associated with self-reported Caucasian donors. In the later analysis, no new phenotypic data were used to find candidate immune exposures; instead, reliance was placed on TCR beta sequences and their occurrence across donors. HLA typing covered class I and class II loci at four-digit resolution. Every repertoire in the discovery cohort had been generated on one and the same sequencing platform. Typing coverage differed by locus: A, B, C, DRB1 and DQB1 were typed in about 620-640 donors, DQA1 in 500 to 550, DPA1 in approximately 600, and DPB1 in roughly 450. To predict cytomegalovirus infection status, the study combined high-throughput TCR immunosequencing, statistical association of individual TCRs with disease status, and machine learning. In an earlier analysis of about 590 of the donors, high-throughput TCR beta sequencing was used to judge whether each TCR beta V gene segment behaved as functional or pseudogenic. To study patterns of TCR occurrence, a later analysis re-analyzed previously published TCR beta repertoires from 666 donors and added high-resolution HLA genotyping. Donor age, sex, ethnicity and CMV serostatus were collected together with the repertoire data. In a later genetic analysis, genome-wide SNP genotypes for about 60% of the 666 donors were used, and that subset was treated as a discovery cohort. Roughly 5 DR-DQ haplotypes were handled as single units for association and clustering, since linkage in the cohort was strong. Across under 500 genotyped donors of the cohort, an average of approximately 240,000 unique TCR beta nucleotide sequences per donor were sequenced, and roughly a sixth of those sequences were non-productive.

The full study reports these points: A total of 150 or so TCR beta chains were listed by the study as associated with cytomegalovirus. Compared with equally common non-associated chains, HLA-associated TCR beta chains in a later analysis were more clonally expanded and had lower generation probabilities. In a later genetic analysis, fewer N-insertions in productive TCRs were reported among donors in an Asian-associated ancestry cluster than the approximately 630-donor mean. In a later analysis, several top co-occurrence clusters were reported to appear linked to parvovirus B19, influenza, CMV and Epstein-Barr virus. Because HLA typing was missing for some donors at each locus, association tests included only the typed subset. Roughly uniform sequencing depth across donors was assumed in presence/absence analyses, although this assumption may not hold. Immune exposure information for the cohort was limited to CMV serostatus. Correlated functional status among segregating V segments might be attributable to linkage disequilibrium, but an unknown experimental factor could not be ruled out. In vitro tests confirmed that three of the cytomegalovirus-associated TCR beta chains recognize cytomegalovirus antigens. In a later analysis, TCR association rates were found to vary across HLA loci, with the most associated TCRs seen for DRB1 alleles and the fewest for HLA-C alleles. Because counts were too low, around 18 rarely observed V segments, including chromosome 9 orphons, were left out of the earlier analysis of 500 to 650 of the donors. Cytomegalovirus status was reported to be diagnosed by the classifier with high specificity and sensitivity in both the original and validation cohorts. According to the authors, the approach could potentially be generalized to other disease states and immunological phenotypes. A further reported finding was that TCR beta sequences accurately predicted the HLA-A and HLA-B alleles for most subjects in the first cohort. The 87-base-pair reads could not distinguish some IMGT-functional V segments, including TRBV6-2 and TRBV6-3, so those segments were excluded. The cohort was sequenced for TCR beta chains only, and without alpha or paired-chain data the features that could be detected were limited. In a later analysis, more than 15,000 TCR beta sequences were associated with specific HLA alleles at a false discovery rate of 0.05. Most TCR sequences were seen in very few donors, while some public TCRs were found in many individuals. A group of highly shared sequence variants was considered likely to be a technical artifact of the sequencing pipeline. In an earlier analysis of some 550 of the donors, most TCR beta V segments were observed in productive rearrangements about 87% or about 30% of the time, broadly matching IMGT annotations. V-gene and J-gene trimming of TCR beta chains was associated with a missense DCLRE1C variant in a later genetic analysis, and the association was replicated in an independent cohort. Most CMV-associated TCR beta chains appeared to be HLA-restricted in a later analysis, and the HLA associations seemed to be driven largely by CMV exposure. When HLA alleles, especially DR and DQ, strongly co-occurred, TCR associations were difficult to assign to individual alleles.

The cohort consisted of hundreds of healthy bone marrow donors. At the time of sampling, all cohort members were nominally healthy, though unrecorded immune exposures were likely present. The donor tested CMV seronegative, placing the donor among the 300 to 450 seronegative members of the cohort. A peripheral blood sample was collected from each donor, and TCR beta sequencing was performed on peripheral blood mononuclear cells. The Qiagen DNeasy Blood Extraction Kit was used to extract genomic DNA from the blood cell samples. Relative to germline, V is missing 4 bases and J is missing 1 base, with 9 bases of the junction outside any gene match. The CDR3 sequence holds 17 residues, the cysteine and phenylalanine included. Of the read, only the CDR3 DNA is kept; its 51 bases are in frame from base 1. CDR1 and CDR2, looked up from the germline V gene (reference sequence), are LNHDA and SQIVND. Concerning this clone: There is no known antigen for this receptor. The record has no base qualities; no much larger clone is one base away.

The library was built by means of the immunoSEQ multiplex PCR assay. For the multiplex PCR, a mixture combining 60 forward primers for TCR Vbeta segments and 13 reverse primers for TCR Jbeta segments was used. A multiplex PCR assay on genomic DNA amplified the CDR3 region of rearranged TCR beta genes. On the Illumina HiSeq System, the amplified TCR beta libraries were sequenced as 87-base-pair reads. Per the authors' processing: A later analysis counted 75 million to 100 million unique TCR beta chains across the 700 or so repertoires, and around 9.9 million of these chains were shared by at least two donors. To remove PCR and sequencing errors, raw reads were error-corrected and collapsed into unique sequences using a nearest-neighbor algorithm that merged closely related sequences. CDR3 sequences were aligned to IMGT reference sequences to assign V, D and J gene segments. For a sequence to be retained, a match of at least six nucleotides to both a V gene segment and a J gene segment was required. Rearrangements were called productive when the CDR3 lacked stop codons and stayed in frame with V and J; all others were non-productive. Following IMGT convention, CDR3 was defined as the stretch from the second conserved V-encoded cysteine to the conserved J-encoded phenylalanine. The earlier analysis of 587 of the donors excluded any sequence lacking an unambiguous match to a single V gene segment. An earlier analysis of some 610 of the donors called V segments functional above 56.7% productive rearrangements and segregating when the between-donor standard deviation exceeded 5%. A statistical classification framework was built to diagnose cytomegalovirus status from the catalog of TCR beta chain sequences. V and J gene assignment, in a later analysis, came from comparing TCR nucleotide sequences with IMGT/GENE-DB human TR gene sequences. A later analysis assigned CDR3 sequences and most-parsimonious VDJ recombination scenarios with the TCRdist pipeline. In a later analysis, each TCR beta chain was defined by its CDR3 amino acid sequence together with its V-gene family, and reads lacking a unique V-gene family were excluded. In a later analysis, 450 to 600 highly shared, low-generation-probability nucleotide sequences were removed to address suspected cross-contamination and a sequencing artifact. A later analysis calculated a clonal expansion index for each public chain from normalized within-repertoire ranks of inferred template counts. In a later analysis, generation probabilities were computed using a VDJ recombination model fitted to out-of-frame rearrangements, and the results were checked against IGoR. Hypergeometric tests were used in a later analysis to score TCR-TCR, TCR-HLA and TCR-CMV co-occurrence, with a repertoire-size bias correction applied to the TCR pairs. To estimate false discovery rates, a later analysis permuted the HLA or CMV assignments 20 times. In a later analysis, co-occurring TCRs were grouped using DBSCAN, with TCRdist sequence similarity added in when clustering inside HLA-allele-positive subsets. Repertoires with fewer than 30,000 or more than 120,000 public chains, plus five repertoires with anomalous nucleotide sharing, were excluded from co-occurrence clustering. Drawn from immuneACCESS, this table holds only the in-frame rearrangements with V and J called that TCRdb kept. Clones are partly lost; checked studies trace under half to an unresolved V gene and leave the rest unexplained. The DNA gave D and trimming, while V, J and clone size come from that table. Within this sample are roughly 200,000 clones, with about four fifths of them counted one time only. Approximately 2.9% of the sample goes to the ten largest clones.

Sequencing used PBMCs. The sequence links TRBV19 to TRBJ1-5; 8 middle bases align to TRBD1. The TCR was taken from a male donor in good health and CMV-seronegative. For the CDR3, the sequence is CASSRGPGGGSNQPQHF. The nucleotides are TGTGCCAGTAGTAGGGGGCCAGGGGGCGGAAGCAATCAGCCCCAGCATTTT.